This is a list of T cell receptor beta chains from one sample in a study of blood T cells in healthy people across ages. Via MiXCR, TCRdb re-called the 5' RACE reads, giving one row per CDR3 protein. The sample holds 850,000 to 1,300,000 distinct CDR3 sequences, more than 35% seen once. Input material: blood. All receptors come from a woman aged 55-69 years in good health. CDR3s include the opening cysteine and the closing phenylalanine or tryptophan. Fields, in order: J gene, V gene, CDR3 protein.

j_call: TRBJ1-5
v_call: TRBV11-2
cdr3_aa: CVSSLVATNQPQHF

j_call: TRBJ2-1
v_call: TRBV20-1
cdr3_aa: CSARAYNEQFF

j_call: TRBJ2-5
v_call: TRBV2
cdr3_aa: CASDPETQYF

j_call: .
v_call: TRBV27
cdr3_aa: CASSLTPPSGAYEQYF

j_call: TRBJ2-1
v_call: TRBV10-3
cdr3_aa: CAISEGDNNEQFF

j_call: TRBJ2-1
v_call: TRBV11-2
cdr3_aa: CASSLDSGVSMQFF

j_call: TRBJ2-7
v_call: TRBV5-1
cdr3_aa: CASSLAPRRNSYEQYF

j_call: TRBJ2-5
v_call: TRBV20-1
cdr3_aa: CSAGGGLGQETQYF

j_call: TRBJ2-6
v_call: TRBV6-5
cdr3_aa: CASSPLPSGANVLTF

j_call: TRBJ2-3
v_call: TRBV3-1
cdr3_aa: CASSQDGAGVRDTQYF

j_call: TRBJ2-2
v_call: TRBV28
cdr3_aa: CASSLLAGPNTGELFF

j_call: TRBJ2-1
v_call: TRBV2
cdr3_aa: CASSEARGPHNEQFF

j_call: TRBJ2-1
v_call: TRBV27
cdr3_aa: CASSPGTSSYNEQFF

j_call: TRBJ2-5
v_call: TRBV20-1
cdr3_aa: CSARGQGEKTQYF

j_call: TRBJ2-7
v_call: TRBV2
cdr3_aa: CASSEDVASYEQYF

j_call: TRBJ1-4
v_call: TRBV13
cdr3_aa: CASSLGGINEKLFF

j_call: TRBJ2-1
v_call: TRBV11-2
cdr3_aa: CASSFQKGLAANEQFF

j_call: TRBJ2-3
v_call: TRBV11-1
cdr3_aa: CASSGGSLRADTQYF

j_call: TRBJ2-7
v_call: TRBV27
cdr3_aa: CAGSLRVPYEQYF

j_call: TRBJ1-2
v_call: TRBV6-1
cdr3_aa: CASMRDSLNYGYTF

j_call: TRBJ2-7
v_call: TRBV7-9
cdr3_aa: CASRTAGTGYEQYF

j_call: TRBJ2-1
v_call: TRBV11-2
cdr3_aa: CASSLRRGHSKYNEQFF

j_call: TRBJ2-7
v_call: TRBV15
cdr3_aa: CATSRDGVGEQYF

j_call: TRBJ2-1
v_call: TRBV10-3
cdr3_aa: CAISEDSYNEQFF

j_call: TRBJ2-2
v_call: TRBV6-6
cdr3_aa: CASTTSREGTGELFF

j_call: TRBJ2-5
v_call: TRBV2
cdr3_aa: CASSERDWKETQYF

j_call: TRBJ2-7
v_call: TRBV2
cdr3_aa: CASKGRGLYEQYF

j_call: TRBJ2-7
v_call: TRBV29-1
cdr3_aa: CSVSGTGSYEQYF

j_call: TRBJ1-4
v_call: TRBV2
cdr3_aa: CAGSRQGARNEKLFF

j_call: TRBJ1-2
v_call: TRBV20-1
cdr3_aa: CSARQGGSYGYTF

j_call: TRBJ2-5
v_call: TRBV12-3/TRBV12-4
cdr3_aa: CASTDINEQYF

j_call: .
v_call: TRBV7-9
cdr3_aa: CASMDRGGETQYF

j_call: TRBJ1-2
v_call: TRBV29-1
cdr3_aa: CSVAGPGGGGYTF

j_call: TRBJ2-1
v_call: TRBV29-1
cdr3_aa: CSVEDRLSSVNNEQFF

j_call: TRBJ2-7
v_call: TRBV5-1
cdr3_aa: CASSESGAWGSYEQYF

j_call: TRBJ2-6
v_call: TRBV6-6
cdr3_aa: CASSTRGAGANVLTF

j_call: TRBJ2-7
v_call: TRBV7-2
cdr3_aa: CASSPRQGSYEQYF

j_call: TRBJ2-5
v_call: TRBV20-1
cdr3_aa: CSARGGLGTSIDEQYF

j_call: TRBJ2-3
v_call: TRBV27
cdr3_aa: CASSLFSGRAIDTQYF

j_call: TRBJ2-1
v_call: TRBV12-3/TRBV12-4
cdr3_aa: CASSLAGLAGGDEEFF

j_call: TRBJ1-1
v_call: TRBV6-5
cdr3_aa: CASLGGATEAFF

j_call: TRBJ2-1
v_call: TRBV20-1
cdr3_aa: CSAPGQGFDEQFF

j_call: TRBJ2-7
v_call: TRBV4-2
cdr3_aa: CASSQDYGSYEQYF

j_call: TRBJ2-1
v_call: TRBV7-2
cdr3_aa: CASSPRRGGGLYNGQFF

j_call: TRBJ2-2
v_call: TRBV5-1
cdr3_aa: CASSWGTGRNTGELFF